This section outlines one T cell receptor (beta chain) sequence together with its context. Its antigen is currently unknown. Primers: 60 Vbeta forward and 13 Jbeta reverse. The data were produced by immunoSEQ multiplex PCR, yet TCRdb's version contains in-frame clones alone and is incomplete. This sample has roughly 54,000 clones; 82% occur once, and the top ten carry about 3%. This sample stems from a study of cytomegalovirus exposure and HLA in healthy donors. Findings and caveats of the study: Reportedly, HLA-A and HLA-B alleles of most subjects were accurately predicted from TCR beta. Accounts indicate the classifier identified cytomegalovirus status with strong specificity and sensitivity. In vitro data verified a few CMV-associated chains as specific for CMV antigens. Some V segments, including TRBV6-2 and TRBV6-3, were excluded as indistinguishable.

CDR1 and CDR2 (germline): MGHRA, YSYEKL. The CDR3 runs 12 residues. V was pared by 3 bases and J by 5 bases, with 5 bases between. The clonotype was recovered from a man aged 45 to 65 in good health and CMV-seronegative. Source material: PBMCs. This rearrangement joins TRBV4-1 to TRBJ2-1; no clear D gene. This CDR3 reads CASSHRDNEQFF. The CDR3 coding sequence is TGCGCCAGCAGCCACCGGGACAATGAGCAGTTCTTC.